Presented here are 11 T cell receptor beta chains from one specimen sequenced in a study of cytomegalovirus exposure and HLA in healthy donors. The PCR made use of 60 Vbeta and 13 Jbeta primers. Repertoires were generated with immunoSEQ multiplex PCR, while TCRdb's copy carries only in-frame clones and drops some. Seen here are 100,000 to 150,000 clones, 8.5% to 10% observed once, and the top ten hold 4.5% to 7%. The sequencing input was PBMCs. The receptors stem from a man in his forties in good health and CMV-seronegative.

This chain links TRBV9 with TRBJ2-5, with TRBD2 matching 8 bases. The CDR3 runs to 16 residues. V dropped 0 bases and J dropped 1; count of bases not matched to a gene: 5. Germline CDR1 is SGDLS and CDR2 is YYNGEE. The CDR3 here is CASSVAGTSGQETQYF. For the CDR3, the DNA is TGTGCCAGCAGCGTAGCTGGCACTAGCGGCCAAGAGACCCAGTACTTC.

This clone showed up just a few times. This sequence joins TRBV4-1 and TRBJ2-2, with D possibly being TRBD2 (6 bases). V was cut by 1 base and J by 2 bases, with 11 bases left in between. The CDR3 contains 16 residues. Germline V CDR1 and CDR2: MGHRA, YSYEKL. CDR3 region: CASSQGGNKNTGELFF. In DNA, the CDR3 is TGCGCCAGCAGCCAAGGCGGGAACAAAAACACCGGGGAGCTGTTTTTT.

The chain couples TRBV7-9 to TRBJ1-4; 9 bases line up with TRBD1. The CDR3 spans 17 residues. Trimming took 3 bases from V and 3 from J; bases not matched to a gene: 8. Per germline, CDR1 SEHNR and CDR2 FQNEAQ (reference sequence). The CDR3 loop reads CASSFRLTGGSNEKLFF. In DNA form, the CDR3 reads TGTGCCAGCAGCTTTAGGCTTACAGGGGGCTCTAATGAAAAACTGTTTTTT.

This chain joins TRBV7-2 and TRBJ2-5; 7 bases are shared with TRBD1. V shed 2 bases and J 4 bases; nucleotides not matched to a gene: 4. The CDR3 loop spans 14 amino acids. Looked up from germline, CDR1 is SGHTA and CDR2 is FQGNSA. This CDR3 is CASSLSAGGETQYF. As DNA, the CDR3 is TGTGCCAGCAGCTTATCGGCAGGGGGAGAGACCCAGTACTTC.

The chain has TRBV15 and TRBJ2-5, with D perhaps matching TRBD1 (6 bases). Trimming left V 0 bases short and J 5 bases short, with 13 bases between. This CDR3 comprises 15 residues. Germline assignment: CDR1 LNHNV and CDR2 YYDKDF (reference sequence). This CDR3 reads CATSRDRGPGETQYF. The CDR3 DNA reads as TGTGCCACCAGCAGAGACAGGGGTCCCGGGGAGACCCAGTACTTC. The full variable domain, with the rest looked up from reference TRBV15 and TRBJ2-5, is DAMVIQNPRYQVTQFGKPVTLSCSQTLNHNVMYWYQQKSSQAPKLLFHYYDKDFNNEADTPDNFQSRRPNTSFCFLDIRSPGLGDTAMYLCATSRDRGPGETQYFGPGTRLLVL.

This chain uses TRBV19 with TRBJ2-7; maybe TRBD1 (6 bases). In germline, CDR1 is LNHDA, CDR2 SQIVND (reference sequence). This CDR3 contains 14 residues. The V end was cut by 3 bases, the J end by 2 bases, with 11 bases between. This CDR3 reads CASSIQGGPYEQYF. CDR3 DNA sequence: TGTGCCAGTAGTATTCAAGGGGGTCCCTACGAGCAGTACTTC. The whole variable domain, remainder taken from reference TRBV19 and TRBJ2-7, is DGGITQSPKYLFRKEGQNVTLSCEQNLNHDAMYWYRQDPGQGLRLIYYSQIVNDFQKGDIAEGYSVSREKKESFPLTVTSAQKNPTAFYLCASSIQGGPYEQYFGPGTRLTVT.

The chain recombines TRBV30 with TRBJ1-6; no definite D call. The germline V gene encodes CDR1 GTSNPN and CDR2 SVGIG (reference sequence). With 2 bases removed from V and 5 bases from J, the gap between germline ends came to 7 bases. The CDR3 is 13 residues long. The CDR3 reads CAWSREDNSPLHF. In DNA, the CDR3 is TGTGCCTGGAGTCGGGAGGATAATTCACCCCTCCACTTT. Variable domain in full (rest from reference TRBV30 and TRBJ1-6): SQTIHQWPATLVQPVGSPLSLECTVEGTSNPNLYWYRQAAGRGLQLLFYSVGIGQISSEVPQNLSASRPQDRQFILSSKKLLLSDSGFYLCAWSREDNSPLHFGNGTRLTVT.

This clone was observed a handful of times. CDR3 residues: CASSLTRASQETQYF. CDR3 bases: TGTGCCAGCAGCCTTACTAGGGCCTCCCAAGAGACCCAGTACTTC. The genes are TRBV2 and TRBJ2-5; perhaps TRBD2 as D (5 bases). Trimming shortened V by 6 bases and J by 1 base, and 15 bases separated the two germline ends. Per germline, CDR1 SNHLY and CDR2 FYNNEI. The CDR3 covers 15 residues.

A few counts support this clone. This sequence joins TRBV21-1 and TRBJ2-2; whether TRBD1, the table's D call, matches the DNA was not checked. TRBV21-1 represents a pseudogene. The CDR3 loop spans 19 amino acids. The CDR3 loop is CASSKSPGAPLANTGELFF. The CDR3 nucleotides are TGTGCCAGCAGCAAAAGTCCAGGGGCCCCCCTCGCGAACACCGGGGAGCTGTTTTTT.

There are a few counts of this clone. The DNA for the CDR3 is TGCGCCAGCAGCCTTGGACTAGCGGGGGGCTCCTACAATGAGCAGTTCTTC. It specifies CASSLGLAGGSYNEQFF. This sequence joins TRBV5-1 and TRBJ2-1; 14 bases line up with TRBD2. After removal of 4 bases from V and 0 bases from J, the junction contained 3 bases not matched to a gene. Germline-derived CDR1 and CDR2 are SGHRS and YFSETQ. The CDR3 consists of 17 residues. The variable domain in full, completed from reference TRBV5-1 and TRBJ2-1, reads KAGVTQTPRYLIKTRGQQVTLSCSPISGHRSVSWYQQTPGQGLQFLFEYFSETQRNKGNFPGRFSGRQFSNSRSEMNVSTLELGDSALYLCASSLGLAGGSYNEQFFGPGTRLTVL.

The rearrangement joins TRBV5-4 to TRBJ2-2; D is possibly TRBD2 (5 bases). The V gene's germline CDR1 is SGHNT and CDR2 YYREEE (reference sequence). The CDR3 runs 14 residues. The V gene lost 5 bases and the J gene lost 1 base, with 9 bases spanning the gap. CDR3 nucleotide sequence: TGTGCCAGCAGAGGCAGCGGGAACACCGGGGAGCTGTTTTTT. This translates into CASRGSGNTGELFF. The full variable domain, rest sourced from reference TRBV5-4 and TRBJ2-2, is ETGVTQSPTHLIKTRGQQVTLRCSSQSGHNTVSWYQQALGQGPQFIFQYYREEENGRGNFPPRFSGLQFPNYSSELNVNALELDDSALYLCASRGSGNTGELFFGEGSRLTVL.